This record covers a single T cell receptor (beta chain). It lacks a known antigen. No much larger clone is present one base from it, and per-base qualities are unavailable. Receptors were amplified or captured by the immunoSEQ multiplex PCR assay. The multiplex PCR relied on a mix of 60 forward primers for TCR Vbeta segments and 13 reverse primers for TCR Jbeta segments. The CDR3 region of rearranged TCR beta genes was amplified from genomic DNA by a multiplex PCR assay. The Illumina HiSeq System was used to sequence the amplified TCR beta libraries as 87-base-pair reads. The study's own analysis went as follows. Across the roughly 670 repertoires, a later analysis counted roughly 84 million unique TCR beta chains, roughly 11 million of which were shared by at least two donors. To remove PCR and sequencing errors, raw reads were error-corrected and collapsed into unique sequences using a nearest-neighbor algorithm that merged closely related sequences. CDR3 sequences were aligned to IMGT reference sequences to assign V, D and J gene segments. For a sequence to be retained, a match of at least six nucleotides to both a V gene segment and a J gene segment was required. Rearrangements were classified as productive when the CDR3 lacked stop codons and remained in frame with V and J, and all other rearrangements were classified as non-productive. Following IMGT convention, CDR3 was defined as the stretch from the second conserved V-encoded cysteine up to the conserved J-encoded phenylalanine. The earlier analysis of about 610 of the donors excluded sequences that lacked an unambiguous match to a single V gene segment. In an earlier analysis of some 590 of the donors, V segments were called functional above 56.7% productive rearrangements and were called segregating when the between-donor standard deviation exceeded 5%. A statistical classification framework was built to diagnose cytomegalovirus status from the catalog of TCR beta chain sequences. V and J gene assignment, in a later analysis, came from comparing TCR nucleotide sequences with IMGT/GENE-DB human TR gene sequences. The TCRdist pipeline was used in a later analysis to assign CDR3 sequences and most-parsimonious VDJ recombination scenarios. In a later analysis, each TCR beta chain was defined by its CDR3 amino acid sequence together with its V-gene family, and reads without a unique V-gene family were excluded. As a way to deal with suspected cross-contamination and a sequencing artifact, a later analysis dropped approximately 570 nucleotide sequences that were highly shared and had low generation probability. A later analysis calculated a clonal expansion index for each public chain from normalized within-repertoire ranks of inferred template counts. In a later analysis, generation probabilities were computed with a VDJ recombination model fitted to out-of-frame rearrangements, and the resulting probabilities were checked against IGoR. In a later analysis, TCR-TCR, TCR-HLA and TCR-CMV co-occurrence was scored with hypergeometric tests, and a repertoire-size bias correction was applied to TCR pairs. A later analysis estimated false discovery rates by permuting HLA or CMV assignments 20 times. A later analysis grouped co-occurring TCRs with DBSCAN, adding TCRdist sequence similarity when clustering within HLA-allele-positive subsets. Repertoires with fewer than 30,000 or more than 120,000 public chains, plus five repertoires with anomalous nucleotide sharing, were excluded from co-occurrence clustering. The source is immuneACCESS, and TCRdb retained only in-frame sequences with V and J called. Part of the clones is not carried over; for the studies checked, unresolved V genes explain less than half of this, and the remainder is unexplained. That table supplies the V and J calls and clone size; D and trimming were determined from the DNA. In this sample the table shows about 110,000 clones, 55% to 65% of which occur a single time. 3.8% of the sample goes to the ten largest clones.

This sample was taken from a study of cytomegalovirus exposure and HLA in healthy donors (dated by TCRdb to 2015 to 2018). General notes on the study: In an earlier analysis of some 610 of the donors, roughly 300 Gb of sequence data and some 100 million unique TCR beta sequences from roughly 180 million T cells were reported. Roughly 300 gigabases of sequencing data and tens of millions of unique TCR sequences were included in an early release covering about 600 HLA-typed donors. Of the roughly 400 genotyped donors, around 81% fell in the genetic ancestry cluster associated with self-reported Caucasian donors. The study aimed to test whether cataloging public T cell receptors could reveal signatures of past pathogen exposure. The study profiled the T cell repertoires of about 720 subjects by immunosequencing and related them to cytomegalovirus serostatus. A separate validation cohort of about 110 different subjects was used in addition to the approximately 670-subject first cohort. The study combined high-throughput TCR immunosequencing, statistical association of individual TCRs with disease status, and machine learning to predict cytomegalovirus infection status. A later analysis re-analyzed previously published TCR beta repertoires from 650 to 800 donors and added high-resolution HLA genotyping to study TCR occurrence patterns. In the later analysis, no new phenotypic data were used to find candidate immune exposures; instead, reliance was placed on TCR beta sequences and their occurrence across donors. An earlier analysis of 500 to 750 of the donors applied high-throughput TCR beta sequencing to assess whether each TCR beta V gene segment acted as functional or pseudogenic. Donor age, sex, ethnicity and CMV serostatus were collected together with the repertoire data. In a later genetic analysis, genome-wide SNP genotypes for 398 of the 666 donors were used, and that subset was treated as a discovery cohort. All discovery cohort repertoires had been generated on a single sequencing platform. HLA typing included class I and class II loci at four-digit resolution. The number of typed donors differed by locus: roughly 629-640 for A, B, C, DRB1 and DQB1; 500 to 550 for DQA1; 606 for DPA1; and 400 to 480 for DPB1. A handful of DR-DQ haplotypes were handled as single units for association and clustering because linkage in the cohort was strong. Across 398 genotyped donors of the cohort, an average of approximately 220,000 unique TCR beta nucleotide sequences per donor were sequenced, and roughly 17% of those sequences were non-productive.

V was cut back by 2 bases and J by 7 bases, leaving a gap of 14 bases between them. The CDR3, cysteine through phenylalanine, is 14 amino acids long. Only the CDR3 portion is preserved as DNA: 42 bases, with reading frame beginning at the first base. CDR1 MGHDK and CDR2 SYGVNS are derived from the germline V gene. In total, 600 or so healthy bone marrow donors made up the cohort. Cohort members were all nominally healthy when sampled, although unrecorded immune exposures were likely present. The donor tested CMV seropositive and was one of the 289 seropositive cohort members. A peripheral blood sample was collected from each donor, and TCR beta sequencing was performed on peripheral blood mononuclear cells. The Qiagen DNeasy Blood Extraction Kit was used to extract genomic DNA from the blood cell samples. Points the paper makes about the study in general: The authors suggested that the approach could potentially be generalized to other disease states and immunological phenotypes. Most CMV-associated TCR beta chains appeared to be HLA-restricted in a later analysis, and the HLA associations seemed to be driven largely by CMV exposure. CMV serostatus was the only immune exposure information available for the cohort. Across donors, most TCR sequences were observed very rarely, whereas some public TCRs were present in many individuals. A later analysis found that TCR association rates varied across HLA loci, with DRB1 alleles showing the most associated TCRs and HLA-C alleles the fewest. The earlier analysis of approximately 540 of the donors excluded roughly 16 rarely observed V segments, including chromosome 9 orphons, because counts were too low. A further reported finding was that TCR beta sequences accurately predicted the HLA-A and HLA-B alleles for most subjects in the first cohort. When HLA alleles, especially DR and DQ, strongly co-occurred, attributing TCR associations to individual alleles was difficult. The presence/absence analyses assumed that sequencing depth was roughly uniform across donors, and that assumption may not be true. Compared with equally common non-associated chains, HLA-associated TCR beta chains in a later analysis were more clonally expanded and had lower generation probabilities. Because the 87-base-pair reads could not distinguish some IMGT-functional V segments, including TRBV6-2 and TRBV6-3, those segments were excluded. The classifier was reported to diagnose cytomegalovirus status with high specificity and sensitivity in both the original cohort and the validation cohort. Compared with the roughly 670-donor mean, donors in an Asian-associated ancestry cluster had fewer N-insertions in productive TCRs, according to a later genetic analysis. In a later analysis, over 15,000 TCR beta sequences were associated with specific HLA alleles at a false discovery rate of 0.05. The sequencing pipeline was judged likely to have produced a cluster of highly shared sequence variants as a technical artifact. Only TCR beta chains were sequenced in this cohort, and the absence of alpha or paired-chain data limited detectable features. The study gave a list of around 170 TCR beta chains associated with cytomegalovirus. In vitro tests confirmed that a few of the cytomegalovirus-associated TCR beta chains recognize cytomegalovirus antigens. In a later genetic analysis, a missense DCLRE1C variant was associated with V-gene and J-gene trimming of TCR beta chains, and the association was replicated in an independent cohort. Because HLA typing was unavailable for some donors at each locus, only the typed subset was used in association tests. In a later analysis, several top co-occurrence clusters were reported to appear linked to parvovirus B19, influenza, CMV and Epstein-Barr virus. Linkage disequilibrium might explain the correlated functional status among segregating V segments, but an unknown experimental factor could not be ruled out. Broadly in line with IMGT annotations, most TCR beta V segments showed up in productive rearrangements about 87% or about 30% of the time in an earlier analysis of roughly 590 of the donors.

The receptor comes from a man aged 25 to 40 in good health and CMV-seropositive. The chain is made from TRBV25-1 and TRBJ2-5; TRBD1 is possibly the D segment (6 matching bases). Sample: PBMCs. The CDR3 region has the sequence CASSETRTGRTQYF. The sequenced DNA: TGTGCCAGCAGTGAAACCCGAACAGGGAGGACCCAGTACTTC.